This is a list of T cell receptor beta chains from one sample in a study of blood T cell repertoires in COVID-19. This table comes from immunoSEQ multiplex PCR, and its TCRdb copy is limited to in-frame clones, with some not included. The sample carries about 210,000 clones, around 86% recorded once. Sequencing input: PBMCs or T cells enriched from blood (not recorded which). Every receptor here comes from a woman aged 45-60 years with acute COVID-19. Both conserved end residues are part of each CDR3. Each record gives: D gene, V gene, clone size, J gene, CDR3 DNA, CDR3 protein. D genes are given only for firm matches. Size is omitted from some rows. Given values are once, few, many or a class for expanded clones.

D: -; V: TRBV6-2/TRBV6-3; size: -; J: TRBJ1-2; DNA: TGTGCCAGCAGTTACCAAATGGCTGGCTACACCTTC; CDR3: CASSYQMAGYTF
D: -; V: TRBV5-8; size: -; J: TRBJ2-3; DNA: TGTGCCAGCAGCTTAGAGGGGGTCCGTGGGGATACGCAGTATTTT; CDR3: CASSLEGVRGDTQYF
D: TRBD1; V: TRBV28; size: -; J: TRBJ2-6; DNA: TGTACGACAGGGGGCGCCGGGGCCAACGTCCTGACTTTC; CDR3: CTTGGAGANVLTF
D: -; V: TRBV2; size: -; J: TRBJ1-2; DNA: TGTGCCAGCAGTGAGAGCTTCTATGGCTACACCTTC; CDR3: CASSESFYGYTF
D: TRBD1; V: TRBV18; size: -; J: TRBJ2-5; DNA: TGTGCCAGCTCTATCGGACAGGGGATCCAAGAGACCCAGTACTTC; CDR3: CASSIGQGIQETQYF
D: -; V: TRBV5-1; size: few; J: TRBJ1-1; DNA: TGCGCCAGCAGCCGCACGAGGGCGGACACTGAAGCTTTCTTT; CDR3: CASSRTRADTEAFF
D: -; V: TRBV11-3; size: few; J: TRBJ2-3; DNA: TGTGCCAGCAGCCCCACACCTGCAGATACGCAGTATTTT; CDR3: CASSPTPADTQYF
D: TRBD2; V: TRBV4-3; size: -; J: TRBJ2-4; DNA: TGCGCCAGCAGCCCTAAATCGGGGGGGAAAAACATTCAGTACTTC; CDR3: CASSPKSGGKNIQYF
D: -; V: TRBV5-1; size: -; J: TRBJ1-3; DNA: TGCGCCAGCAGCTTGGACGGGAGCTCTGGAAACACCATATATTTT; CDR3: CASSLDGSSGNTIYF
D: -; V: TRBV5-1; size: -; J: TRBJ1-5; DNA: TGCGCCAGCAGTACCGGGGGCAATCAGCCCCAGCATTTT; CDR3: CASSTGGNQPQHF